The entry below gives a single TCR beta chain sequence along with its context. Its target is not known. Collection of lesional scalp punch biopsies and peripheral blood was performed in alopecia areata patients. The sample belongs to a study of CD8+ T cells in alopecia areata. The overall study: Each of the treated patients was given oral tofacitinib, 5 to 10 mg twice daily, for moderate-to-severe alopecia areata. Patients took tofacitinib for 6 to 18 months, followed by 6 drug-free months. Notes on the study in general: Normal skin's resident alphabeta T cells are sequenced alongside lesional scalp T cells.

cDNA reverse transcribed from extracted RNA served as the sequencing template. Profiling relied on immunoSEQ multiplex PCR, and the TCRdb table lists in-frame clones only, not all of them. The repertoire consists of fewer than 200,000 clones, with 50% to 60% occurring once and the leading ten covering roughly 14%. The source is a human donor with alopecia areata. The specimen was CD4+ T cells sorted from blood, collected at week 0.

The CDR3 sequence is CASSLGNPLGGYTF. CDR3 DNA: TGTGCCAGCAGCTTGGGAAACCCACTGGGAGGCTACACCTTC. The genes are TRBV5-6 and TRBJ1-2; no definite D call. V lost 0 bases and J lost 8, with 14 bases in between. The V gene's germline CDR1 is SGHDT and CDR2 YYEEEE. The CDR3 is 14 residues long.